Shown below are 16 T cell receptor beta chains from a single sample sequenced in a study of cytomegalovirus exposure and HLA in healthy donors. The PCR employed 60 Vbeta primers together with 13 Jbeta primers. The table came from immunoSEQ multiplex PCR; TCRdb's copy has only in-frame clones and leaves some out. Here the sample spans some 89,000 clones, about 78% being singletons. The sample comprised PBMCs. These TCRs come from a woman between 40 and 55 years old in good health and CMV-seropositive.

The chain employs TRBV11-2 and TRBJ2-5, with 15 positions matching TRBD2. Per the germline V gene, CDR1 is SGHAT and CDR2 is FQNNGV. V shed 5 bases and J 5 bases; nucleotides not matched to a gene: 6. The CDR3 loop spans 16 amino acids. CDR3 in DNA: TGTGCCAGCAGCCTGGGACTAGCGGGAGGTTTTGAGACCCAGTACTTC. Translation: CASSLGLAGGFETQYF.

The rearrangement links TRBV27 to TRBJ2-5; TRBD1 matches 11 bases. The end of the DNA aligns better with TRBJ2-7, so the J call may be wrong. The CDR3 contains 14 residues. CDR1 is MNHEY, CDR2 SMNVEV, per germline (reference sequence). The CDR3: CASSQDRGRYEQYF. CDR3 bases: TGTGCCAGCAGCCAGGACAGGGGGCGATACGAGCAGTACTTC.

As concerns this clone: Germline is not matched at one junction end, which may reflect a read error. The chain uses TRBV10-3 and TRBJ2-3, with TRBD2 matching 7 bases. The germline V gene encodes CDR1 ENHRY and CDR2 SYGVKD. The CDR3 is made up of 15 amino acids. CDR3 region: CASSEGREVTDTQYF. CDR3 in DNA: TGTGCCAGCAGTGAAGGCCGGGAGGTTACAGATACGCAGTATTTT.

This chain links TRBV28 with TRBJ2-3; D is ambiguous. V lost 7 bases to trimming and J lost 2 bases, with 19 bases between them. CDR1 MDHEN and CDR2 SYDVKM come from the germline V gene. The CDR3 runs 16 residues. CDR3 region: CASIPLAGFYTDTQYF. The CDR3 region has the DNA TGTGCCAGCATCCCCCTCGCCGGTTTCTACACAGATACGCAGTATTTT.

The chain links TRBV5-4 to TRBJ2-7; TRBD1 matches at 7 bases. The CDR3 is 14 residues long. J lost 1 base, V lost 4 bases, and 5 bases had no gene match. In germline, CDR1 is SGHNT, CDR2 YYREEE (reference sequence). CDR3 nucleotide sequence: TGTGCCAGCAGCCCCGGGACAGCATCCTACGAGCAGTACTTC. Protein: CASSPGTASYEQYF.

The chain joins TRBV7-2 to TRBJ2-1, with a tentative D call TRBD2 (5 bases). Trimming took 6 bases from V and 0 from J, leaving 12 bases between them. Germline V gives CDR1 SGHTA, CDR2 FQGNSA. The CDR3 has 15 residues. Here the CDR3 DNA reads TGTGCCAGCAGTGTTGGGGAGCGCTCCTACAATGAGCAGTTCTTC. Its protein product is CASSVGERSYNEQFF.

The genes are TRBV7-9 and TRBJ1-2, with 9 bases matching TRBD1. The ends lost 6 bases at V and 12 bases at J; junction bases unmatched: 11. CDR3 length: 13 residues. Germline assignment: CDR1 SEHNR and CDR2 FQNEAQ (reference sequence). The chain's CDR3 is CASRPGTGWSDTF. CDR3 sequence (DNA): TGTGCCAGCAGACCCGGGACAGGGTGGTCGGACACCTTC.

The V call is TRBV18, the J call TRBJ2-1, with 9 bases fitting TRBD1. This CDR3 has 16 amino acids. Germline V gene data show CDR1 as KGHSH and CDR2 as LQKENI. V lost 2 bases to trimming and J lost 13 bases; unmatched junction nucleotides: 15. In DNA form, the CDR3 reads TGTGCCAGCTCACCAATAAATTCCGGGACAGGGTCTTTTCAGTTCTTC. Its translation: CASSPINSGTGSFQFF.

V usage is TRBV7-6 and J usage is TRBJ2-1; 10 bases fit TRBD2. The length of the CDR3 is 13 residues. J gave up 10 bases and V 4 bases, and 4 bases lay outside the gene matches. Germline CDR1 is SGHVS and CDR2 is FNYEAQ. The CDR3 nucleotides read TGTGCCAGCAGCTACATTAGCGGGAGGGAGCAGTTCTTC. Protein: CASSYISGREQFF.

The V gene is TRBV7-8, the J gene TRBJ2-5, with 9 nucleotides matching TRBD2. Germline trimming cut 7 bases from V and 5 bases from J; bases unmatched to any gene: 14. The CDR3 runs 16 residues. The V gene's germline CDR1 is SGHVS and CDR2 FQNEAQ. The DNA for the CDR3 is TGTGCCAGCACGTCGCCAGGGCGGGAGGGCCTGGAGACCCAGTACTTC. Its translation is CASTSPGREGLETQYF.

This CDR3 is CASKSAELALYTDTQYF. CDR3 DNA: TGTGCCAGCAAAAGCGCGGAACTAGCGCTCTACACAGATACGCAGTATTTT. The rearrangement links TRBV28 to TRBJ2-3; 7 bases map to TRBD2. Looked up from germline, CDR1 is MDHEN and CDR2 is SYDVKM. The CDR3 runs 17 residues. The junction had 15 bases not matched to a gene; V was cut back by 7 bases and J by 2 bases. Full variable domain (outside the CDR3, taken from reference TRBV28 and TRBJ2-3): DVKVTQSSRYLVKRTGEKVFLECVQDMDHENMFWYRQDPGLGLRLIYFSYDVKMKEKGDIPEGYSVSREKKERFSLILESASTNQTSMYLCASKSAELALYTDTQYFGPGTRLTVL.

The genes are TRBV2 and TRBJ2-3; perhaps TRBD1 as D (5 bases). Germline-derived CDR1 and CDR2 are SNHLY and FYNNEI. The ends were cut back, 5 bases at V and 0 bases at J, with 9 bases in the middle. The CDR3 length is 14 residues. CDR3 DNA: TGTGCCAGCAGTTCAGGGCTTAGCACAGATACGCAGTATTTT. It yields the protein CASSSGLSTDTQYF.

The chain links TRBV10-3 to TRBJ2-1, with unresolved D. Germline V gene data show CDR1 as ENHRY and CDR2 as SYGVKD. Trimming stripped 6 bases from V and 5 bases from J, with 5 bases between. CDR3 length: 11 residues. CDR3: CAIRLDNEQFF. DNA for the CDR3: TGTGCCATCAGATTAGACAATGAGCAGTTCTTC.

V usage is TRBV2 and J usage is TRBJ1-1; TRBD1 matches at 9 bases. V was clipped by 5 bases and J by 6 bases; unmatched bases: 4. Germline CDR1 is SNHLY and CDR2 is FYNNEI. The CDR3 covers 13 residues. The CDR3 loop is CASSSRTGAEAFF. The DNA for the CDR3 is TGTGCCAGCAGTTCTAGGACAGGGGCTGAAGCTTTCTTT.

V gene TRBV5-1 combines with J gene TRBJ1-2, with 9 bases lining up with TRBD1. The CDR3 runs 14 residues. Germline V gives CDR1 SGHRS, CDR2 YFSETQ. V dropped 4 bases and J dropped 2; count of bases not matched to a gene: 3. The CDR3 sequence is CASSAQGANYGYTF. The CDR3 nucleotides read TGCGCCAGCAGCGCACAGGGGGCGAACTATGGCTACACCTTC.

V usage is TRBV9 and J usage is TRBJ2-2, with D perhaps TRBD1 (6 bases). V was cut by 3 bases and J by 4 bases, with 13 bases left in between. CDR1 and CDR2 (germline): SGDLS, YYNGEE. The CDR3 has 15 amino acids. CDR3 coding DNA: TGTGCCAGCAGCGGTCTCACAGGGCCCACCGGGGAGCTGTTTTTT. Amino acid sequence: CASSGLTGPTGELFF. Full variable domain (rest looked up from reference TRBV9 and TRBJ2-2): DSGVTQTPKHLITATGQRVTLRCSPRSGDLSVYWYQQSLDQGLQFLIQYYNGEERAKGNILERFSAQQFPDLHSELNLSSLELGDSALYFCASSGLTGPTGELFFGEGSRLTVL.